This TCR beta chain was documented in a study of Graves' ophthalmopathy and Graves' hyperthyroidism. Study-wide results and limits: A 13-signature model separated ophthalmopathy from stable hyperthyroidism, roughly 86% sensitivity, approximately 84% specificity. Most thyroid clonotypes with frequency above 0.001 were detected in blood too.

V lost 5 bases and J lost 0, with 17 bases in between. The CDR3 totals 16 residues. Germline assignment: CDR1 MDHEN and CDR2 SYDVKM. Exclusion criteria comprised other autoimmune diseases, uncontrolled infections, pregnancy or lactation in patients. Clinical symptoms, serum thyroxine, TRAb, thyroid ultrasound and orbital computed tomography formed the basis of diagnosis. About this clonotype itself: Its antigen is undetermined.

Amplification of TCR beta CDR3 regions used RNA transcripts. First-round RT-PCR with HTBI primers preceded a second-round multiplex PCR. Using its own MiXCR run on the multiplex PCR reads, TCRdb lists one record per CDR3 protein. The sample lists about 210,000 distinct CDR3 sequences; around 28% were seen once. This TCR derives from a man aged 50 to 59 with Graves' ophthalmopathy. Input material: peripheral blood. The rearrangement links TRBV28 to TRBJ2-7, with D possibly matching TRBD1 (6 bases). CDR3 bases: TGTGCCAGCAGTCCAGCAGGGGATCCTCGCTCCTACGAGCAGTACTTC. Residues: CASSPAGDPRSYEQYF.